Judged by abundance, the clone carrying this T cell receptor delta chain is large. TCRdb re-called the RT-PCR reads using CATT. The sample carries about 1,100 delta-chain clones, almost 6.5% recorded once. Germline V gives CDR1 GEAIGNYY, CDR2 EKD. The CDR3 spans 16 residues. Unmatched junction bases numbered 2, after V lost 3 bases and J lost 2 bases. This entry is derived from a study of gammadelta T cells in human blood. The chain couples TRDV2 to TRDJ3, with 8 nucleotides matching TRDD3. The clonotype originates from a human donor. Sequences were obtained from non-Vgamma9Vdelta2 gamma-delta T cells from infant blood. CDR3 loop: CACDVLGAWDTRQMFF. In DNA, the CDR3 is TGTGCCTGTGACGTACTGGGGGCCTGGGACACCCGACAGATGTTTTTC.